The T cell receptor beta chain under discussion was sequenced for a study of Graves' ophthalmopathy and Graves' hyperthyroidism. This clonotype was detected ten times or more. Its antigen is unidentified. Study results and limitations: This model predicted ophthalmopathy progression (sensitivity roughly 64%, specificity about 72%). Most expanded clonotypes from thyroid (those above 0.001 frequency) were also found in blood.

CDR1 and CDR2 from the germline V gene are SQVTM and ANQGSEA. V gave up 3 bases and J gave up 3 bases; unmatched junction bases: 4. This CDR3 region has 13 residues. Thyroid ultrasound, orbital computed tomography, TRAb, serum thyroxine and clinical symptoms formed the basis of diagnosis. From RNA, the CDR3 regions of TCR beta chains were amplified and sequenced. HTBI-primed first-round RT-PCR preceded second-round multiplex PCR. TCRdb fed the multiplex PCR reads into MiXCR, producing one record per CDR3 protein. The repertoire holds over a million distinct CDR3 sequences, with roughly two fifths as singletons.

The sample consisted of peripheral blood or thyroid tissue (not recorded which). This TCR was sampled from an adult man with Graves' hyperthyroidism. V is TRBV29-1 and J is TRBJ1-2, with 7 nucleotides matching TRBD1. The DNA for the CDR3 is TGCAGCGTTGAGGACAGGTTGGACTATGGCTACACCTTC. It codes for CSVEDRLDYGYTF.